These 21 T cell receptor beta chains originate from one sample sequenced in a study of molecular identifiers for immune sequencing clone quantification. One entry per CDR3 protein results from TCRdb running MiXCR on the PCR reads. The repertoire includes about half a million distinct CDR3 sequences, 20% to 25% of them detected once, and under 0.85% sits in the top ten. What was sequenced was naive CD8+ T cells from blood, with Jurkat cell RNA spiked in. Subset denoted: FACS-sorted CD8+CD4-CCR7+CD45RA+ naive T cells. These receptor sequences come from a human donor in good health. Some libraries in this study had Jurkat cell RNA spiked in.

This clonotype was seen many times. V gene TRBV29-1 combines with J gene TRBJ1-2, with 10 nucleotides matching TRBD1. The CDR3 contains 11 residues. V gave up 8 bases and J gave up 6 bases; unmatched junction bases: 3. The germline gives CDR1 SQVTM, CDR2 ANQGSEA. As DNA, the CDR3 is TGCAGCTCGACAGGGGGCAATGGCTACACCTTC. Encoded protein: CSSTGGNGYTF.

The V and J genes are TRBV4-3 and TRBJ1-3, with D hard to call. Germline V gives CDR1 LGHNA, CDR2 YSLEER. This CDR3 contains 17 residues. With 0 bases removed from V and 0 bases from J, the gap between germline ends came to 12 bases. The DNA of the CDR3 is TGCGCCAGCAGCCAAGATAAAGGGCCCTTCTCTGGAAACACCATATATTTT. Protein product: CASSQDKGPFSGNTIYF.

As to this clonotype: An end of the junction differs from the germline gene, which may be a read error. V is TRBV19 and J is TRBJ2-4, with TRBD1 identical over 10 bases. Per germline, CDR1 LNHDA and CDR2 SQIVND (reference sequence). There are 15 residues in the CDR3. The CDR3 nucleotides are TGTGCCAGTGGTATAGGGGACAGGGGTGAGAACATTCAGTACTTC. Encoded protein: CASGIGDRGENIQYF.

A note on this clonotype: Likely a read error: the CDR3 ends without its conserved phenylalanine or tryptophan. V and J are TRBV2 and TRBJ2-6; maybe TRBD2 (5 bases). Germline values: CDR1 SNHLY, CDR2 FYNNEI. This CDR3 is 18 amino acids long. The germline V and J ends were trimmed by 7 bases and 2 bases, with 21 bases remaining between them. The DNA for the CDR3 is TGTGCCAGCATCGGGGATTTGGGCCGGGCCCCTGGGGCCAACGTCCTGACTTCC. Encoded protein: CASIGDLGRAPGANVLTS.

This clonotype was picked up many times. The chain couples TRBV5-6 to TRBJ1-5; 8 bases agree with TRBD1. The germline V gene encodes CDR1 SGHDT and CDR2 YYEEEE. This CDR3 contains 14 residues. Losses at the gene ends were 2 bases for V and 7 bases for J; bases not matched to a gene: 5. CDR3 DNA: TGTGCCAGCAGCTTCCAGGGGGCGACGCAGCCCCAGCATTTT. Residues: CASSFQGATQPQHF.

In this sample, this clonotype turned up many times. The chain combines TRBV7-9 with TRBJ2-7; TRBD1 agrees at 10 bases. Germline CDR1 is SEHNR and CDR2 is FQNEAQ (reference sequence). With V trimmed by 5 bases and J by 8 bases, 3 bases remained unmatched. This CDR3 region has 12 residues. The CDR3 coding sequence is TGTGCCAGCAGCCACGACAGGGGGCAGCAGTACTTC. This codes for CASSHDRGQQYF.

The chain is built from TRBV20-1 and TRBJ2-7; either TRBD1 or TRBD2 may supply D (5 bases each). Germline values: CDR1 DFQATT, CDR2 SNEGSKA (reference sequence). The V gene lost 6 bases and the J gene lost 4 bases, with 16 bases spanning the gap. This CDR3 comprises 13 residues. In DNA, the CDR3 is TGCAGTGCGCCCCTTGGGGGATCTTACGAGCAGTACTTC. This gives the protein CSAPLGGSYEQYF.

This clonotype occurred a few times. The CDR3 protein is CASSLALGDIYEQYF. The CDR3 nucleotides read TGCGCCAGCAGCTTGGCCTTAGGGGACATCTACGAGCAGTACTTC. V gene TRBV5-1 combines with J gene TRBJ2-7; D perhaps matches TRBD1 (6 bases). This CDR3 has 15 residues. Germline values: CDR1 SGHRS, CDR2 YFSETQ. V lost 0 bases to trimming and J lost 3 bases, with 13 bases between them.

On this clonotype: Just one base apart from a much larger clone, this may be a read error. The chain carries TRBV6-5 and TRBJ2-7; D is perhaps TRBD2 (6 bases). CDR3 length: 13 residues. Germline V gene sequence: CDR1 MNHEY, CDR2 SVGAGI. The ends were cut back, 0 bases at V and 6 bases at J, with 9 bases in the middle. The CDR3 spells CASSYSRRGEQYF. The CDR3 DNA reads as TGTGCCAGCAGTTACTCGAGGCGGGGCGAGCAGTACTTC.

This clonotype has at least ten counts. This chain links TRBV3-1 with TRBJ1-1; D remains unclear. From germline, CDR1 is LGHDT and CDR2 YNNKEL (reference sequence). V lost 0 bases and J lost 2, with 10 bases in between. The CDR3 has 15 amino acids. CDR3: CASSQDRIANTEAFF. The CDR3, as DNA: TGTGCCAGCAGCCAAGATCGGATAGCTAACACTGAAGCTTTCTTT.

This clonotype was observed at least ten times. In DNA, the CDR3 is TGTGCCAGCAGCTTAGGTTCTGCGACTGAAGCTTTCTTT. Translating gives CASSLGSATEAFF. The rearrangement links TRBV7-6 to TRBJ1-1; D is unresolved. Per germline, CDR1 SGHVS and CDR2 FNYEAQ. Trimming took 1 base from V and 5 from J, leaving 8 bases between them. The CDR3 runs 13 residues.

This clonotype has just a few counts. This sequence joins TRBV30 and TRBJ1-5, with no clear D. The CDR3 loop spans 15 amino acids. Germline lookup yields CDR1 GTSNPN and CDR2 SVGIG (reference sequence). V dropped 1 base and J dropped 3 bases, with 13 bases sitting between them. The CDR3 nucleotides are TGTGCCTGGAGTGACCTCTCAGCCTACAATCAGCCCCAGCATTTT. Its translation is CAWSDLSAYNQPQHF.

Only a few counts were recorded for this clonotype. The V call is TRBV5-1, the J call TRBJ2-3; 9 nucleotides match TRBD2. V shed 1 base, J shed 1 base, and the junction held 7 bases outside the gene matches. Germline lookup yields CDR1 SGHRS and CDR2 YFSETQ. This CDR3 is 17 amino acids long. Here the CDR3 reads CASSLSSGGPRTDTQYF. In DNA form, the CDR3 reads TGCGCCAGCAGCTTGAGTAGCGGGGGACCCCGCACAGATACGCAGTATTTT.

This CDR3 reads CASGTLAGSLRTQYF. CDR3 bases: TGTGCTAGTGGTACACTAGCGGGATCCTTGAGGACGCAGTATTTT. This chain connects TRBV12-5 to TRBJ2-3, with 10 bases that match TRBD2. CDR3 length equals 15 residues. Germline V gene sequence: CDR1 LGHNT, CDR2 FRNRAP. V lost 5 bases, J lost 9 bases, and 11 bases stayed unmatched.

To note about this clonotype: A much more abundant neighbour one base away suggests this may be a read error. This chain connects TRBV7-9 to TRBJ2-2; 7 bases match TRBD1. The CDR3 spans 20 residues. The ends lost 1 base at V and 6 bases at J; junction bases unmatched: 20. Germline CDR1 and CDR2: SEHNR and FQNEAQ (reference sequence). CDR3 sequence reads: CASSLVLTGAVRGQPGELFF. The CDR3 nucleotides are TGTGCCAGCAGCTTAGTCCTAACAGGGGCCGTCCGAGGTCAACCCGGGGAGCTGTTTTTT.

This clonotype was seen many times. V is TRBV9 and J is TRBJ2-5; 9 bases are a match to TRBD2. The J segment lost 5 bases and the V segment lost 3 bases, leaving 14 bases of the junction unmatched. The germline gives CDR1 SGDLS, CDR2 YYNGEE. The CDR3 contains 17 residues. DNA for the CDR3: TGTGCCAGCAGCGAGGTAGCGGGAGTCGGCTACGGGGAGACCCAGTACTTC. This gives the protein CASSEVAGVGYGETQYF.

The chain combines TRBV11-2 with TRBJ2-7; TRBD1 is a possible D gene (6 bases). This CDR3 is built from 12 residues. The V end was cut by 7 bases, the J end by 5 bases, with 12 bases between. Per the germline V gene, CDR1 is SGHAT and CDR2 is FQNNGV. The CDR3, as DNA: TGTGCCAGCAACGACAGGACCCACGAGCAGTACTTC. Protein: CASNDRTHEQYF.

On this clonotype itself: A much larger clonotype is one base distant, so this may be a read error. The CDR3 nucleotides read TGTGCCAGCAGCACGGACAGGTCCTACAATGAGCAGTTCTTC. Its translation: CASSTDRSYNEQFF. The chain combines TRBV13 with TRBJ2-1; the match to TRBD1 covers 7 bases. CDR1 PRHDT and CDR2 FYEKMQ come from the germline V gene (reference sequence). This CDR3 is 14 amino acids long. V lost 5 bases and J lost 1; bases outside the gene matches: 2.

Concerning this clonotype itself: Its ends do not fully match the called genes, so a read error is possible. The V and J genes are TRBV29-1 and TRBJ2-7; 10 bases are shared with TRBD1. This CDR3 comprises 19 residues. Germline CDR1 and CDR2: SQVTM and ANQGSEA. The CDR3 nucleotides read TGCAGCGTTGTGTTATGGTCATCGACAGGGACAGGGGCCTATTACGGGCAGTACTTC. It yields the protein CSVVLWSSTGTGAYYGQYF.

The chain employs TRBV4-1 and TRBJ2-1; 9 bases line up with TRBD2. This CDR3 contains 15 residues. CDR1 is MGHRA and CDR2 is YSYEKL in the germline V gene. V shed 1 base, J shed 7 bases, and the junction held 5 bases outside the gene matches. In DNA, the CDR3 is TGCGCCAGCAGCCAAGTAGTTCTAGCGGGGAATGAGCAGTTCTTC. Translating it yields CASSQVVLAGNEQFF.

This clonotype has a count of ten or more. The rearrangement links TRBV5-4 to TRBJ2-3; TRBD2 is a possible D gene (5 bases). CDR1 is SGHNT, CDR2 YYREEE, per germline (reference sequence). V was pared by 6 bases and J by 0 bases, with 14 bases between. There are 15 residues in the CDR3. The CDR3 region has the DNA TGTGCCAGCAAAACGGAGGCCAGTAGCACAGATACGCAGTATTTT. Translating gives CASKTEASSTDTQYF.